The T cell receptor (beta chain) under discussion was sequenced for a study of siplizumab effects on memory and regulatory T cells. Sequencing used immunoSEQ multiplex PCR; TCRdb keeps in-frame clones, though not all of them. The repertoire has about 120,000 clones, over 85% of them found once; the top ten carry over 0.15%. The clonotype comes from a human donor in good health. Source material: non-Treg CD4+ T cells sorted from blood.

The CDR3, as DNA: TGTGCCAGCAGCCAACTAGCGGGGGGGCCGGGCACAGATACGCAGTATTTT. This gives the protein CASSQLAGGPGTDTQYF. This sequence joins TRBV7-2 and TRBJ2-3; the match to TRBD2 covers 13 bases. Germline-derived CDR1 and CDR2 are SGHTA and FQGNSA. CDR3 length equals 17 residues. V shed 5 bases, J shed 1 base, and the junction held 6 bases outside the gene matches.